The 17 T cell receptor beta chains in this list originate from one sample, sequenced in a study of blood T cell repertoires in COVID-19 (TCRdb year 2020). The library came from the immunoSEQ multiplex PCR assay. In its TCRdb copy, this immuneACCESS table keeps in-frame sequences only and misses some clones. Where compared with another copy, unresolved V genes explain less than half of these, and the others have no known cause. In all, the sample holds roughly 100,000 clones, and around 73% of those were seen once. The leading ten clones occupy over 7.5% of the sample. Sequencing was carried out using peripheral blood. These receptors all come from a man aged 60 to 69 with active or convalescent COVID-19.

This chain connects TRBV2 to TRBJ2-2; D may be TRBD2 (6 bases). The CDR3 is 17 amino acids. Trimming shortened V by 0 bases and J by 1 base, and 12 bases separated the two germline ends. Germline V CDR1 and CDR2: SNHLY, FYNNEI. The CDR3 DNA is TGTGCCAGCAGTGAAGCGCAACTAGCTCGGAACACCGGGGAGCTGTTTTTT. Its translation: CASSEAQLARNTGELFF.

This clone occurred once. The chain employs TRBV5-1 and TRBJ2-1; D is possibly TRBD1 (6 bases). V was trimmed by 2 bases and J by 2 bases, leaving 8 bases between them. From germline, CDR1 is SGHRS and CDR2 YFSETQ. CDR3 length: 14 amino acids. The DNA for the CDR3 is TGCGCCAGCAGCTTACAGGGTGCCTACAATGAGCAGTTCTTC. As protein: CASSLQGAYNEQFF.

The genes are TRBV12-3 or TRBV12-4 and TRBJ1-1; unclear D gene. Trimming left V 2 bases short and J 8 bases short, with 12 bases between. The CDR3 has 13 amino acids. The CDR3 here is CASSLSERGEAFF. The CDR3 nucleotides are TGTGCCAGCAGTTTATCTGAGAGAGGGGAAGCTTTCTTT.

V is TRBV5-8 and J is TRBJ1-5, with 8 bases fitting TRBD1. With 3 bases clipped from V and 3 bases from J, the junction kept 8 bases outside the gene matches. CDR3 length: 16 residues. CDR1 and CDR2 (germline): SGHTS, YDEGEE. The DNA of the CDR3 is TGTGCCAGCAGCTCCGGACAGGGAGCCTACAATCAGCCCCAGCATTTT. Translating gives CASSSGQGAYNQPQHF.

The chain is built from TRBV28 and TRBJ1-2; 10 nucleotides line up with TRBD1. The V gene end was trimmed by 6 bases and the J gene end by 8 bases; junction bases not matched to a gene: 6. This CDR3 is 13 amino acids long. Per germline, CDR1 MDHEN and CDR2 SYDVKM. CDR3: CASRRQGARGYTF. CDR3 in DNA: TGTGCCAGCAGAAGACAGGGGGCGCGGGGCTACACCTTC.

The genes are TRBV29-1 and TRBJ2-3; D might be TRBD1 (6 bases). This CDR3 has 12 amino acids. The germline gives CDR1 SQVTM, CDR2 ANQGSEA. V was shortened by 6 bases and J by 4 bases, with 11 bases between the two germline ends. The CDR3 DNA reads as TGCAGCGTGACAGGCCCGCCAGATACGCAGTATTTT. The encoded protein is CSVTGPPDTQYF.

This clone was seen only once. The rearrangement links TRBV5-6 to TRBJ2-1; D gene unclear. From germline, CDR1 is SGHDT and CDR2 YYEEEE. The V end lost 1 base, the J end lost 5 bases, and 13 bases lay between the germline ends. This CDR3 is built from 15 residues. CDR3 sequence: CASSLRRLRDNEQFF. As DNA, the CDR3 is TGTGCCAGCAGCTTGAGGCGACTCCGCGACAATGAGCAGTTCTTC. The full variable domain, its missing parts supplied by reference TRBV5-6 and TRBJ2-1, is DAGVTQSPTHLIKTRGQQVTLRCSPKSGHDTVSWYQQALGQGPQFIFQYYEEEERQRGNFPDRFSGHQFPNYSSELNVNALLLGDSALYLCASSLRRLRDNEQFFGPGTRLTVL.

The rearrangement uses TRBV5-1 and TRBJ2-7; 9 bases match TRBD2. The V and J ends lost 4 bases and 4 bases, in that order; junction bases with no gene match: 6. The CDR3 contains 14 residues. Germline CDR1 is SGHRS and CDR2 is YFSETQ. CDR3: CASSKDSGRYEQYV. CDR3 DNA: TGCGCCAGCAGCAAGGACAGCGGGAGGTACGAGCAGTACGTC.

J is TRBJ1-1 and V is TRBV7-9, with D perhaps TRBD1 (5 bases). This CDR3 contains 14 residues. Trimming removed 5 bases at V and 10 bases at J, with 20 bases between. Germline values: CDR1 SEHNR, CDR2 FQNEAQ (reference sequence). CDR3 sequence reads: CASSGEQDSNGAFF. The CDR3 DNA is TGTGCCAGCAGCGGCGAACAGGATTCGAATGGAGCTTTCTTT.

The chain couples TRBV28 to TRBJ2-7, with 10 bases fitting TRBD1. The CDR3 sequence is 18 residues long. Germline V lookup: CDR1 MDHEN, CDR2 SYDVKM. After removal of 4 bases from V and 1 base from J, the junction contained 13 bases not matched to a gene. In nucleotides, the CDR3 is TGTGCCAGCAGTTCTTTTGCTCGGGACAGGGGTTATTCCTACGAGCAGTACTTC. Its protein is CASSSFARDRGYSYEQYF.

V and J are TRBV27 and TRBJ2-1, with unresolved D. Germline CDR1 is MNHEY and CDR2 is SMNVEV (reference sequence). The CDR3 consists of 15 residues. Trimming took 6 bases from V and 4 from J, leaving 16 bases between them. For the CDR3, the DNA is TGTGCCAGCAGGGTGGGCCCTGGCCCTTACAATGAGCAGTTCTTC. As protein: CASRVGPGPYNEQFF.

The chain links TRBV21-1 to TRBJ2-5; TRBD2, the D gene given by the table, was not confirmed from the DNA. TRBV21-1 is listed as a pseudogene. The CDR3 runs 14 residues. The chain's CDR3 is CASSKASGEVTQYF. The CDR3 DNA reads as TGTGCCAGCAGCAAAGCCAGCGGGGAGGTCACCCAGTACTTC.

This clone was detected a few times. The rearrangement joins TRBV6-2 or TRBV6-3 to TRBJ2-1; 13 nucleotides match TRBD2. Germline-derived CDR1 and CDR2 are MNHEY and SVGEGT. Trimming at V came to 2 bases and at J to 7 bases, leaving 8 bases not matched to a gene. The CDR3 has 17 amino acids. The CDR3 DNA sequence: TGTGCCAGCAGTTACAACCCGGGACTAGCGGGGACTAATGAGCAGTTCTTC. This codes for CASSYNPGLAGTNEQFF.

The chain recombines TRBV5-6 with TRBJ2-5, with 9 bases lining up with TRBD1. Germline CDR1 is SGHDT and CDR2 is YYEEEE. V shed 1 base and J 5 bases; nucleotides not matched to a gene: 6. The length of the CDR3 is 15 residues. The CDR3 spells CASSLTGGAKETQYF. The DNA for the CDR3 is TGTGCCAGCAGCTTGACAGGGGGCGCGAAGGAGACCCAGTACTTC.

V usage is TRBV19 and J usage is TRBJ2-2; possible D gene TRBD2, 5 bases. This CDR3 region has 13 residues. CDR1 and CDR2 from the germline V gene are LNHDA and SQIVND (reference sequence). The V and J ends lost 7 bases and 1 base respectively, with 7 bases between them. CDR3 coding DNA: TGTGCCAGTAAGGGAGTGAACACCGGGGAGCTGTTTTTT. Translated: CASKGVNTGELFF.

This clone has a handful of counts. This sequence joins TRBV15 and TRBJ2-2; TRBD2 matches 12 bases. Germline V CDR1 and CDR2: LNHNV, YYDKDF (reference sequence). V shed 2 bases and J 4 bases; nucleotides not matched to a gene: 8. The CDR3 length is 18 residues. CDR3 loop: CATSRSRTSGTSTGELFF. The CDR3, as DNA: TGTGCCACCAGCAGATCTAGGACTAGCGGGACATCCACCGGGGAGCTGTTTTTT.

This clone was observed a single time. J is TRBJ1-2 and V is TRBV15; D gene unclear. The length of the CDR3 is 17 residues. Trimming took 0 bases from V and 4 from J, leaving 18 bases between them. The germline CDR1 and CDR2 sequences are LNHNV and YYDKDF (reference sequence). The CDR3 sequence is CATSRDAGPLESYGYTF. In nucleotides, the CDR3 is TGTGCCACCAGCAGAGATGCGGGTCCCCTGGAAAGCTATGGCTACACCTTC.